This T cell receptor beta chain was retrieved from a study of T cells in Graves' hyperthyroidism and ophthalmopathy (dated by TCRdb to 2018 to 2020). Study-wide context: Peripheral blood was collected at initial diagnosis, before any treatment. A discovery cohort of about 96 patients, about 43 with Graves' ophthalmopathy and 55 to 60 with stable Graves' hyperthyroidism, was used to find distinguishing TCR V-J signatures. Prospective prediction of ophthalmopathy was tested in an independent validation cohort consisting of 18 hyperthyroidism patients and 15 or so patients who later progressed to ophthalmopathy. The approximately 90 discovery patients were divided at random into training and test sets in a 7:3 ratio. In addition, the study compared T-cell repertoires in thyroid tissue and in blood from several Graves' hyperthyroidism patients. After sampling, hyperthyroidism patients received methimazole starting at 30 mg daily, and ophthalmopathy patients received high-dose intravenous methylprednisolone. According to the paper, TCR Vbeta CDR3 sequencing was carried out on 135 peripheral blood samples, which came from more than 40 ophthalmopathy, 70 to 80 hyperthyroidism and approximately 17 progressor patients. The research as a whole found: Most expanded thyroid clonotypes (frequency above 0.001) were also found in blood, which suggests that blood repertoires may mirror thyroid immune responses. In validation, the model predicted progression to ophthalmopathy with about 71% sensitivity and 72.22% specificity, a median of roughly seven months before onset. Ophthalmopathy was separated from stable hyperthyroidism by a 13 V-J signature model, with about 86% sensitivity and about 81% specificity obtained in cross-validation and 80%/75% obtained in testing. No statistical method was used to fix the sample size in advance, and group allocation was not hidden from the investigators.

The germline V and J ends show losses of 1 base and 2 bases respectively, and no gene match explains 11 bases of the junction. Sequences SGHRS (CDR1) and YFSETQ (CDR2) are obtained from the germline V gene. From the cysteine through the phenylalanine, the CDR3 covers 18 amino acids. Only the CDR3 DNA stays, 54 bases, in frame from base 1. The sample holds many counts of this clonotype. It has no known antigen specificity. Base qualities were left out, and no much larger clone turns up one base away. The TCR beta CDR3 regions were amplified from the RNA transcripts. For the first round of RT-PCR on the TCR CDR3, the HTBI primer set was used together with the Qiagen OneStep RT-PCR kit. Libraries were constructed in a second round of multiplex PCR, after which size selection and purification were carried out. Sequencing of the libraries was done on an Illumina HiSeq2000 using paired-end 100 bp reads. Concerning the study's data processing: SOAPnuke was used to process the raw data, with reads discarded if the reads contained adapters or uncalled bases, had a mean Phred below 15, or lacked an exact constant-primer or identifier match. High-quality paired reads were merged using COPE v1.2.5, and each unique nucleotide sequence was defined as a clonotype. Clonotypes were aligned to IMGT TRBV, TRBD and TRBJ reference segments using MiTCR v1.1. Analysis was restricted to V-J combinations with a frequency above 0.0001, which covered 99.2% of repertoires. A TCS score was defined as the ratio between F50 (clonal expansion) and ExV (chaos), using BLOSUM62-based TCRdist between CDR3 peptides within each V-J. Welch's t-statistics and random forest reduced around 510 V-J features to under 15, which were used in a naive Bayes classifier (R e1071). TCRdb trimmed the raw reads at Q25, called clones with MiXCR and kept productive beta chains. CDR3 protein duplicates are merged, each entry listing the most common genes and DNA. Here the V and J calls rest on TCRdb's processing, not on the authors' analysis. The sample profile shows some 150,000 distinct CDR3 sequences; over 20% of them were found once. Around two thirds of the sample goes to the ten largest clones.

Hyperthyroidism patients were aged 18 to 65 years and newly diagnosed, with disease duration of less than 2 months. Exclusion was applied to patients with uncontrolled infections, other autoimmune diseases, pregnancy or lactation. Diagnoses relied on clinical symptoms, serum thyroxine and TRAb, thyroid ultrasound and orbital computed tomography. Blood from progressor patients was drawn when they were first diagnosed with hyperthyroidism, before any ophthalmopathy symptoms appeared. PBMCs were isolated from roughly 10 ml of fresh peripheral blood by Ficoll-Paque density gradient centrifugation. Progressor patients were defined as those initially diagnosed with Graves' hyperthyroidism in whom ophthalmopathy developed during follow-up. Total RNA was extracted with Trizol reagent, and quality was checked on an Agilent 2100 Bioanalyzer.

The receptor was derived from a woman in her forties or fifties with Graves' hyperthyroidism that later progressed to Graves' ophthalmopathy. The rearrangement joined TRBV5-1 to TRBJ2-3; 9 bases in the junction line up with TRBD1. The sample taken for sequencing was blood. The DNA is TGCGCCAGCAGCTTGTTTGGGACAGGGCCCTCATTCACAGATACGCAGTATTTT. It specifies CASSLFGTGPSFTDTQYF.